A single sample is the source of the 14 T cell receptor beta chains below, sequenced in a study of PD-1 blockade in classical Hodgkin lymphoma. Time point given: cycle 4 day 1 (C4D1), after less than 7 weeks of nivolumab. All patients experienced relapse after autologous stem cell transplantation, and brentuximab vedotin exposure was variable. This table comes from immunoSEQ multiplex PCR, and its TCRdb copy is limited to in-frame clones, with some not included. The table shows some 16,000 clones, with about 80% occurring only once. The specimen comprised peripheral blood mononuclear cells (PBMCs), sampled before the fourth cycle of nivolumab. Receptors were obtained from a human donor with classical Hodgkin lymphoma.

CDR3 residues: CASSFSRDSPYGYTF. The CDR3 DNA reads TGTGCCAGCAGTTTTTCCCGGGACAGTCCTTATGGCTACACCTTC. The gene calls are TRBV6-5 and TRBJ1-2, with 7 bases lining up with TRBD1. The J segment lost 5 bases and the V segment lost 4 bases, leaving 10 bases of the junction unmatched. Germline assignment: CDR1 MNHEY and CDR2 SVGAGI. The CDR3 spans 15 residues.

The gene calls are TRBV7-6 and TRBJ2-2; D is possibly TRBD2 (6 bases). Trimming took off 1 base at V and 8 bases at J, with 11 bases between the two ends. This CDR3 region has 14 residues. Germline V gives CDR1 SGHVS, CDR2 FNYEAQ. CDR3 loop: CASSLVPGVGELFF. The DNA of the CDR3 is TGTGCCAGCAGCTTAGTGCCGGGAGTAGGGGAGCTGTTTTTT.

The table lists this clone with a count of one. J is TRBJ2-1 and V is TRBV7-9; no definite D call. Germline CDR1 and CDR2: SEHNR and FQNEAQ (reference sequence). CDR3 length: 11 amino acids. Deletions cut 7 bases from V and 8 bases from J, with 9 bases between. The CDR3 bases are TGTGCCAGCACCCTGAGAGATGAGCAGTTCTTC. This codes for CASTLRDEQFF.

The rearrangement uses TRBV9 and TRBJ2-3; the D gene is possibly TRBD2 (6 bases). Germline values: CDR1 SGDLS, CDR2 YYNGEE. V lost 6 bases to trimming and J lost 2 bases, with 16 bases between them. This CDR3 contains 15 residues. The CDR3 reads CASKGGAGPTDTQYF. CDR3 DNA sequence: TGTGCCAGCAAAGGAGGGGCGGGGCCCACAGATACGCAGTATTTT.

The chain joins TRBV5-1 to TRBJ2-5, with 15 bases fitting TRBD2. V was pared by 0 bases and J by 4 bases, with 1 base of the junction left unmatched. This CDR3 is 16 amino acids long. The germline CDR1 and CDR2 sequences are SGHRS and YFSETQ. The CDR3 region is CASSLEGLAGGETQYF. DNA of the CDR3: TGCGCCAGCAGCTTGGAGGGACTAGCGGGGGGAGAGACCCAGTACTTC.

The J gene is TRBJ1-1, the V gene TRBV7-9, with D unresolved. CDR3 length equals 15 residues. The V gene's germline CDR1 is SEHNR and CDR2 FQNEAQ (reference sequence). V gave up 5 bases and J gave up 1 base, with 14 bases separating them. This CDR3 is CASSLEETRNTEAFF. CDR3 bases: TGTGCCAGCAGCCTAGAAGAGACAAGGAACACTGAAGCTTTCTTT.

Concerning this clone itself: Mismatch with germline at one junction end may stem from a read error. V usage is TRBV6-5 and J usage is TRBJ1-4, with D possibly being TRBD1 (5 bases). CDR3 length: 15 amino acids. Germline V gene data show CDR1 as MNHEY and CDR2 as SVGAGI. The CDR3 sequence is CASATGLTTNEKLSF. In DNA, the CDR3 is TGTGCCAGTGCCACAGGACTCACAACTAATGAAAAACTGTCTTTT.

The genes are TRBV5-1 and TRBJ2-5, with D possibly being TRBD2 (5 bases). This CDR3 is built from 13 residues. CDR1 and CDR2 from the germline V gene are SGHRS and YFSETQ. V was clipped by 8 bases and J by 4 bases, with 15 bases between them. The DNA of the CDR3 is TGCGCCAGTTCGATGGGGAGTTCAGAGACCCAGTACTTC. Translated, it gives CASSMGSSETQYF.

This CDR3 reads CASSLSGGYSTGELFF. The CDR3 bases are TGTGCCAGCAGCCTCAGCGGGGGGTACTCCACCGGGGAGCTGTTTTTT. This chain links TRBV7-3 with TRBJ2-2; 9 bases are shared with TRBD2. The CDR3 is 16 amino acids. Per germline, CDR1 SGHTA and CDR2 FQGTGA. The ends lost 5 bases at V and 4 bases at J; junction bases unmatched: 8.

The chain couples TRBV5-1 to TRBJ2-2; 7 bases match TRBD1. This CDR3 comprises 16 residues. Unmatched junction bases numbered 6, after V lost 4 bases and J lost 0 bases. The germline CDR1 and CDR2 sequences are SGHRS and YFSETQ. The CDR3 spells CASSITGTANTGELFF. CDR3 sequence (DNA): TGCGCCAGCAGCATCACCGGGACAGCGAACACCGGGGAGCTGTTTTTT.

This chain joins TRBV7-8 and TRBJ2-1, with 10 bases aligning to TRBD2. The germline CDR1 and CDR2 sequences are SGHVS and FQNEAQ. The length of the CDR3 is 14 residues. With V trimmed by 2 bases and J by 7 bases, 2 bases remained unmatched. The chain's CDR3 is CASSLTSGVNEQFF. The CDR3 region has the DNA TGTGCCAGCAGCTTAACTAGCGGGGTTAATGAGCAGTTCTTC.

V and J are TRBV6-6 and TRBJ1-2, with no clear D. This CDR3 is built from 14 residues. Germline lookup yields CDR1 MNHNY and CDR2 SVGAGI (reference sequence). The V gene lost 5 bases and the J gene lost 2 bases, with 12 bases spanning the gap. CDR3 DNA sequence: TGTGCCAGCAGTACAAGTGGGATAAACTATGGCTACACCTTC. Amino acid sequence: CASSTSGINYGYTF.

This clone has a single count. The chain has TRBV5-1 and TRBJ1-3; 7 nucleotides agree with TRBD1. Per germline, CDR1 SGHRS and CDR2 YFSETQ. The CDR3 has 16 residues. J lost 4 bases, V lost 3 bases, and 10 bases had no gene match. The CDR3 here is CASSSDSQGIGNTIYF. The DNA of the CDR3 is TGCGCCAGCAGCTCAGACTCACAGGGGATAGGAAACACCATATATTTT.

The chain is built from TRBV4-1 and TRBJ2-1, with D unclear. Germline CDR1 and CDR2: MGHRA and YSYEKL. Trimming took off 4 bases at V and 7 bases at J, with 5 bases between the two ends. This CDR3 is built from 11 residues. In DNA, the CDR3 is TGCGCCAGCAGCCGGGATAATGAGCAGTTCTTC. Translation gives CASSRDNEQFF.